These 21 T cell receptor beta chains were all obtained from the same sample, sequenced in a study of blood T cell repertoires in COVID-19. Only in-frame clones appear in the TCRdb table, and some are missing; sequencing was by immunoSEQ multiplex PCR. The data show roughly 120,000 clones, about four fifths seen once. Sequencing was carried out using peripheral blood. Source of these receptors: a woman older than 75 with acute or convalescent COVID-19.

The chain uses TRBV4-2 and TRBJ2-2; 8 positions match TRBD2. Germline V gives CDR1 LGHNA, CDR2 YNFKEQ. Trimming took 7 bases from V and 1 from J; bases not matched to a gene: 14. CDR3 length equals 18 residues. This CDR3 reads CASTLRAGGGKNTGELFF. The DNA for the CDR3 is TGTGCCAGCACTCTCCGGGCGGGAGGTGGAAAGAACACCGGGGAGCTGTTTTTT.

This clone came up once. The chain joins TRBV9 to TRBJ1-2; no definite D call. Germline values: CDR1 SGDLS, CDR2 YYNGEE. This CDR3 region has 14 residues. V dropped 4 bases and J dropped 4 bases, with 14 bases sitting between them. CDR3 in amino acids: CASSPSRAGYGYTF. The DNA for the CDR3 is TGTGCCAGCAGCCCAAGTCGCGCAGGCTATGGCTACACCTTC. The variable domain in full, with the rest retrieved from reference TRBV9 and TRBJ1-2, is DSGVTQTPKHLITATGQRVTLRCSPRSGDLSVYWYQQSLDQGLQFLIQYYNGEERAKGNILERFSAQQFPDLHSELNLSSLELGDSALYFCASSPSRAGYGYTFGSGTRLTVV.

This chain links TRBV7-2 with TRBJ2-5; D may be TRBD2 (5 bases). With 5 bases removed from V and 2 bases from J, the gap between germline ends came to 12 bases. The length of the CDR3 is 14 residues. The V gene's germline CDR1 is SGHTA and CDR2 FQGNSA. CDR3 sequence (DNA): TGTGCCAGCAGCGAACCCCCGGGGCAAGAGACCCAGTACTTC. It specifies CASSEPPGQETQYF.

This chain connects TRBV6-5 to TRBJ1-3, with TRBD1 matching 10 bases. With 8 bases clipped from V and 5 bases from J, the junction kept 6 bases outside the gene matches. This CDR3 is built from 14 residues. The V gene's germline CDR1 is MNHEY and CDR2 SVGAGI. CDR3 sequence reads: CASAQDRGRNTIYF. The DNA for the CDR3 is TGTGCCAGCGCCCAGGACAGGGGGAGAAACACCATATATTTT.

The V gene is TRBV6-1, the J gene TRBJ1-2; weak D call: TRBD1 (6 bases). Per the germline V gene, CDR1 is MNHNS and CDR2 is SASEGT. Trimming took off 2 bases at V and 13 bases at J, with 14 bases between the two ends. The CDR3 covers 12 residues. CDR3: CASSEQDRGFTF. The DNA of the CDR3 is TGTGCCAGCAGTGAACAGGACAGAGGGTTCACCTTC.

The CDR3 coding sequence is TGTGCCAGCAGCGTAGGGCCAGCGGGGGGGGAAGAGACCCAGTACTTC. It translates to CASSVGPAGGEETQYF. The genes are TRBV9 and TRBJ2-5, with 10 bases fitting TRBD2. V shed 0 bases and J 3 bases; nucleotides not matched to a gene: 5. The CDR3 is 16 amino acids. Germline V gene data show CDR1 as SGDLS and CDR2 as YYNGEE.

The V gene is TRBV10-3, the J gene TRBJ2-7; 7 bases match TRBD2. The ends lost 10 bases at V and 3 bases at J; junction bases unmatched: 3. CDR3 length: 11 amino acids. The germline gives CDR1 ENHRY, CDR2 SYGVKD. The CDR3 sequence: CASTGGYEQYF. CDR3 bases: TGTGCCAGCACGGGGGGCTACGAGCAGTACTTC.

V usage is TRBV5-4 and J usage is TRBJ2-1; perhaps TRBD1 as D (6 bases). V was shortened by 5 bases and J by 4 bases, with 22 bases between the two germline ends. There are 17 residues in the CDR3. Germline CDR1 and CDR2: SGHNT and YYREEE (reference sequence). In DNA form, the CDR3 reads TGTGCCAGCAGTTACTCACAGGGATTGTCTACATACAATGAGCAGTTCTTC. Encoded protein: CASSYSQGLSTYNEQFF. The variable domain in full, with the rest retrieved from reference TRBV5-4 and TRBJ2-1, is ETGVTQSPTHLIKTRGQQVTLRCSSQSGHNTVSWYQQALGQGPQFIFQYYREEENGRGNFPPRFSGLQFPNYSSELNVNALELDDSALYLCASSYSQGLSTYNEQFFGPGTRLTVL.

This chain uses TRBV2 with TRBJ2-7; D might be TRBD1 (5 bases). The V end lost 2 bases, the J end lost 3 bases, and 11 bases lay between the germline ends. Germline V CDR1 and CDR2: SNHLY, FYNNEI. The CDR3 loop spans 14 amino acids. CDR3 in DNA: TGTGCCAGCAGTGAAAGTATTAGGGGCTACGAGCAGTACTTC. Encoded protein: CASSESIRGYEQYF. Full variable domain (remainder filled in from reference TRBV2 and TRBJ2-7): EPEVTQTPSHQVTQMGQEVILRCVPISNHLYFYWYRQILGQKVEFLVSFYNNEISEKSEIFDDQFSVERPDGSNFTLKIRSTKLEDSAMYFCASSESIRGYEQYFGPGTRLTVT.

The gene calls are TRBV9 and TRBJ1-4, with D possibly matching TRBD1 (6 bases). The CDR3 consists of 15 residues. The V gene lost 2 bases and the J gene lost 8 bases, with 16 bases spanning the gap. Germline-derived CDR1 and CDR2 are SGDLS and YYNGEE. The CDR3: CASSVDEGGNEKLFF. The CDR3 nucleotides read TGTGCCAGCAGCGTTGACGAAGGGGGAAACGAAAAACTGTTTTTT.

V gene TRBV6-5 combines with J gene TRBJ2-5, with a possible D match to TRBD2 (6 bases). Trimming took 6 bases from V and 4 from J, leaving 12 bases between them. Germline CDR1 is MNHEY and CDR2 is SVGAGI. The CDR3 consists of 13 residues. The CDR3 sequence is CASRPQGGETQYF. CDR3 DNA: TGTGCCAGCAGGCCCCAGGGAGGAGAGACCCAGTACTTC.

V gene TRBV12-3 or TRBV12-4 combines with J gene TRBJ2-1, with unresolved D. The CDR3 is made up of 11 amino acids. V was cut by 4 bases and J by 10 bases, with 8 bases left in between. CDR3 in DNA: TGTGCCAGCAGTTCTTTTTTGGAGCAGTTCTTC. It is translated as CASSSFLEQFF.

The rearrangement joins TRBV7-7 to TRBJ2-2, with 8 nucleotides matching TRBD2. The CDR3 covers 15 residues. Germline CDR1 is SSHAT and CDR2 is FNYEAQ (reference sequence). The junction had 5 bases not matched to a gene; V was cut back by 3 bases and J by 5 bases. This CDR3 is CASSLGLGRTGELFF. The CDR3 bases are TGTGCCAGCAGCTTGGGACTAGGAAGGACCGGGGAGCTGTTTTTT.

The chain employs TRBV3-1 (or the pseudogene TRBV3-2) and TRBJ2-3; 9 bases align to TRBD2. Germline lookup yields CDR1 LGHDT and CDR2 YNNKEL (reference sequence). The CDR3 has 16 amino acids. The V segment lost 1 base and the J segment 2 bases; nucleotides outside the gene matches: 4. CDR3 amino acids: CASSQGGGGATDTQYF. The CDR3 coding sequence is TGTGCCAGCAGCCAAGGGGGCGGGGGGGCCACAGATACGCAGTATTTT.

The chain recombines TRBV7-2 with TRBJ2-5, with 7 bases matching TRBD1. The V segment lost 8 bases and the J segment 2 bases; nucleotides outside the gene matches: 2. The CDR3 sequence is 12 residues long. Germline V gives CDR1 SGHTA, CDR2 FQGNSA. The CDR3 here is CASGDRQETQYF. The CDR3, as DNA: TGTGCCAGCGGGGACAGACAAGAGACCCAGTACTTC.

J is TRBJ1-2 and V is TRBV3-1 (or the pseudogene TRBV3-2); 9 bases are a match to TRBD1. Germline V gene sequence: CDR1 LGHDT, CDR2 YNNKEL (reference sequence). The V segment lost 5 bases and the J segment 8 bases; nucleotides outside the gene matches: 6. There are 13 residues in the CDR3. In DNA, the CDR3 is TGTGCCAGCAGCTTACAGGGGGCGGAAGGCTACACCTTC. Its translation: CASSLQGAEGYTF.

The chain has TRBV28 and TRBJ2-2; TRBD2 matches 7 bases. This CDR3 region has 15 residues. CDR1 is MDHEN and CDR2 is SYDVKM in the germline V gene. V lost 7 bases, J lost 4 bases, and 9 bases stayed unmatched. The CDR3 DNA sequence: TGTGCCAGCAAGGGAGGGTATTTTGGCACCGGGGAGCTGTTTTTT. This sequence encodes CASKGGYFGTGELFF.

This clone was picked up one time. The chain uses TRBV2 and TRBJ1-5; 7 bases fit TRBD1. CDR1 and CDR2 from the germline V gene are SNHLY and FYNNEI. The CDR3 runs to 15 residues. The V gene end was trimmed by 6 bases and the J gene end by 0 bases; junction bases not matched to a gene: 5. The CDR3 sequence: CASRDRTNSNQPQHF. CDR3 sequence (DNA): TGTGCCAGCAGGGACAGGACTAATAGCAATCAGCCCCAGCATTTT.

This CDR3 reads CATGRGGGLNEQFF. The CDR3 DNA is TGTGCCACCGGTCGGGGGGGCGGGTTAAATGAGCAGTTCTTC. The V gene is TRBV15, the J gene TRBJ2-1; 8 bases are shared with TRBD2. J gave up 7 bases and V 8 bases, and 10 bases lay outside the gene matches. The CDR3 is 14 amino acids. The germline gives CDR1 LNHNV, CDR2 YYDKDF (reference sequence).

Written as DNA, the CDR3 is TGTGCCACCAGCCCCGTCCCGGGGGTTAACGGGGAGCTGTTTTTT. Its translation: CATSPVPGVNGELFF. The chain uses TRBV15 and TRBJ2-2; D is possibly TRBD2 (6 bases). Germline lookup yields CDR1 LNHNV and CDR2 YYDKDF (reference sequence). The CDR3 consists of 15 residues. V dropped 5 bases and J dropped 7 bases, with 17 bases sitting between them.

This clone appeared once. The chain combines TRBV5-1 with TRBJ2-1, with 15 bases aligning to TRBD2. Germline assignment: CDR1 SGHRS and CDR2 YFSETQ. This CDR3 has 16 residues. V lost 4 bases, J lost 4 bases, and 3 bases stayed unmatched. As DNA, the CDR3 is TGCGCCAGCAGCGCGGGACTAGCGGGGGGATACAATGAGCAGTTCTTC. The encoded protein is CASSAGLAGGYNEQFF.